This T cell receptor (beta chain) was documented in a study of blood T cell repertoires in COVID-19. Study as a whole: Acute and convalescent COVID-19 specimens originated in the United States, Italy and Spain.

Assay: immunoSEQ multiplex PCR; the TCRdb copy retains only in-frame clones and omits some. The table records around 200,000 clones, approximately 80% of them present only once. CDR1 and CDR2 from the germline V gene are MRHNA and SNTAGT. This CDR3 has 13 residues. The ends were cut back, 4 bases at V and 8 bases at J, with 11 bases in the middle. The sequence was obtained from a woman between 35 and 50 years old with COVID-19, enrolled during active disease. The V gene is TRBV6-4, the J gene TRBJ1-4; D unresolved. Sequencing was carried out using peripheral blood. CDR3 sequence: CASSAGLAEKLFF. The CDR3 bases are TGTGCCAGCAGTGCCGGACTAGCGGAAAAACTGTTTTTT.